This T cell receptor beta chain was profiled in a study of OX40 agonist ivuxolimab in advanced cancers. For the study at large: Ivuxolimab doses were 0.01, 0.1, 0.3, 1.5, 3 or 10 mg/kg every 2 weeks.

CDR3 size: 16 residues. Trimming removed 1 base at V and 2 bases at J, with 15 bases between. Germline CDR1 SGHVS, CDR2 FNYEAQ. It was autoimmune disease history or systemic immunosuppression that excluded patients. Using immunoSEQ multiplex PCR, the repertoire was profiled, and TCRdb retains in-frame clones only, with some absent. Of 55,000 to 85,000 clones detected, 80% appear once; the ten largest clones hold 1.2%. This clone has only one observation. Its antigen remains unknown. Study outcomes and limitations: Average numbers of expanded clones were greater in CD8+ T cells than in CD4+. CD4+ and CD8+ T cells in blood underwent clonal expansion by week 6 at 0.1 to 3.0 mg/kg.

The input for sequencing was CD4+ or CD8+ T cells sorted from blood, taken in a trial of the OX40 agonist ivuxolimab. This TCR was recovered from an adult with an advanced solid tumor such as melanoma, head and neck, liver or kidney cancer. This chain connects TRBV7-6 to TRBJ2-7, with D tentatively TRBD2 (5 bases). The CDR3 sequence is CASSLGATGVPYEQYF. The CDR3 coding sequence is TGTGCCAGCAGCTTAGGGGCTACCGGGGTTCCCTACGAGCAGTACTTC.